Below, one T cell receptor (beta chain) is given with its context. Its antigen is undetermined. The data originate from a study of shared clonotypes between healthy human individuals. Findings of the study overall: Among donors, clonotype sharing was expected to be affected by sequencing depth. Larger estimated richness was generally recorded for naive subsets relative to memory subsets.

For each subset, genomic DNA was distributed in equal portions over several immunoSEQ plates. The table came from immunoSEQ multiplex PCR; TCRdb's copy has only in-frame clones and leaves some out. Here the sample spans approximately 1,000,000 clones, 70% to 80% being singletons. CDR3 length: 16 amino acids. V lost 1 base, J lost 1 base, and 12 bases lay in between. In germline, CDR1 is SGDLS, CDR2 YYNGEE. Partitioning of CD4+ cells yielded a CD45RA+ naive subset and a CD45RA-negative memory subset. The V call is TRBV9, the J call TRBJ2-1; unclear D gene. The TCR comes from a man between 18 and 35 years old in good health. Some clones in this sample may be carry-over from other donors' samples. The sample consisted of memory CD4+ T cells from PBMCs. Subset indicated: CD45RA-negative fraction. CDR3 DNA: TGTGCCAGCAGCGTATCGGCAGTAGGGTCCTACAATGAGCAGTTCTTC. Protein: CASSVSAVGSYNEQFF.